The 8 T cell receptor beta chains below all came from one sample that was sequenced in a study of tumor-infiltrating lymphocytes in oesophageal squamous cell carcinoma (dated by TCRdb to about 2016). Receptors were amplified or captured by PCR. Sequencing used an Illumina HiSeq 2000. TCRdb cleaned the public reads at Q25 with fastp, built clones with MiXCR and kept in-frame beta chains. Rows merge per CDR3 protein into single entries with the most common DNA and genes. Counted in this sample were around 12,000 distinct CDR3 sequences; about three fifths of them appeared once. About 31% of the sample lies in the top ten. The sequenced sample consisted of esophageal tumor tissue. Every receptor here comes from a female donor with esophageal squamous cell carcinoma.

V usage is TRBV7-9 and J usage is TRBJ2-4; no definite D call. Trimming took off 2 bases at V and 5 bases at J, with 16 bases between the two ends. The CDR3 sequence is 16 residues long. Germline CDR1 is SEHNR and CDR2 is FQNEAQ (reference sequence). This CDR3 is CASSLFPSVGENIQYF. CDR3 sequence (DNA): TGTGCCAGCAGCTTATTTCCGTCAGTAGGCGAAAACATTCAGTACTTC.

In regard to this clonotype: Lacking the conserved final phenylalanine or tryptophan, this CDR3 likely reflects a read error. The limits of the CDR3 on the DNA are not certain, so only TCRdb's listed CDR3 is given. This chain links TRBV24-1 with TRBJ1-1. The V gene's germline CDR1 is KGHDR and CDR2 SFDVKD. From its first to its last residue, the CDR3 has 19 amino acids. CDR3 in amino acids: CATSRLADNPPTMSSSSAP.

The DNA of the CDR3 is TGTGCCAGCAGCCGGACTGGGGCACGGGGACAAGAGACCCAGTACTTC. This translates into CASSRTGARGQETQYF. V is TRBV7-6 and J is TRBJ2-5; either TRBD1 or TRBD2 may supply D (5 bases each). Germline V lookup: CDR1 SGHVS, CDR2 FNYEAQ. V dropped 5 bases and J dropped 2 bases, with 18 bases sitting between them. The CDR3 loop spans 16 amino acids.

The gene calls are TRBV7-2 and TRBJ2-7; the D is unclear. Trimming removed 5 bases from V and 5 bases from J, with 7 bases in between. The CDR3 loop spans 11 amino acids. Germline lookup yields CDR1 SGHTA and CDR2 FQGNSA. The CDR3: CASSPGNEQYF. The CDR3 DNA is TGTGCCAGCAGCCCCGGCAACGAGCAGTACTTC.

The V and J genes are TRBV7-3 and TRBJ1-1; D is undetermined. Between the trimmed V and J ends, which lost 1 base and 1 base, there was a span of 4 bases. Germline V lookup: CDR1 SGHTA, CDR2 FQGTGA. CDR3 length: 13 amino acids. The CDR3 DNA reads as TGTGCCAGCAGCTTAAGGTCGAACACTGAAGCTTTCTTT. Encoded protein: CASSLRSNTEAFF.

This clonotype has only a few counts. The CDR3, as DNA: TGTGCCAGCAGTTTGGGAAGAGGAGCTTTCTTT. It codes for CASSLGRGAFF. J is TRBJ1-1 and V is TRBV28, with unresolved D. Germline V CDR1 and CDR2: MDHEN, SYDVKM. The CDR3 covers 11 residues. Trimming pared 3 bases from V and 10 bases from J, leaving 9 bases between.

In its sample, this clonotype was seen a few times. V gene TRBV7-3 combines with J gene TRBJ2-5, with D perhaps TRBD1 (6 bases). The tail of the sequence fits TRBJ2-7 better, so the J call may be wrong. The CDR3 contains 13 residues. Germline loops: CDR1 SGHTA, CDR2 FQGTGA. The CDR3 DNA sequence: TGTGCCAGCAGCCCACAGGGTAACTACGAGCAGTACTTC. Translated: CASSPQGNYEQYF.

This clonotype was recorded at least ten times. The missing conserved phenylalanine or tryptophan at the end of this CDR3 makes a read error likely. The limits of the CDR3 on the DNA are not certain, so only TCRdb's listed CDR3 is given. CDR3 in amino acids: CASSLGGQTYNEQFFGP. V and J are TRBV7-2 and TRBJ2-3; the table's D call of TRBD1 was not tested on the DNA. CDR1 is SGHTA and CDR2 is FQGNSA in the germline V gene. Termini included, the CDR3 measures 17 amino acids.